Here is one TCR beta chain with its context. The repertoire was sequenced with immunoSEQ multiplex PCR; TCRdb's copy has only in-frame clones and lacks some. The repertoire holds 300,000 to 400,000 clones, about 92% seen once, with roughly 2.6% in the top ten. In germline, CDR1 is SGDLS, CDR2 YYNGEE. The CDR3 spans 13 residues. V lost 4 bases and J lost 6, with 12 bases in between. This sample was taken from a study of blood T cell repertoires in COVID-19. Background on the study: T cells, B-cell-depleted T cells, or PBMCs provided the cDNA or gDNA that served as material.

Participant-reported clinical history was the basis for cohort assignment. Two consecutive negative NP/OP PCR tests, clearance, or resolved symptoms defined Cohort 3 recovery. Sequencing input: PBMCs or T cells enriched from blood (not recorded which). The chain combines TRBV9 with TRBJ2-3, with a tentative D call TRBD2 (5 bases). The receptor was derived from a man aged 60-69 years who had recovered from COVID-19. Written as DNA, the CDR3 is TGTGCCAGCAGCCTAATAACTAGGGATACGCAGTATTTT. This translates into CASSLITRDTQYF. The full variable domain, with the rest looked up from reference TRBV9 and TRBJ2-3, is DSGVTQTPKHLITATGQRVTLRCSPRSGDLSVYWYQQSLDQGLQFLIQYYNGEERAKGNILERFSAQQFPDLHSELNLSSLELGDSALYFCASSLITRDTQYFGPGTRLTVL.